This TCR beta chain stems from a study of beta chain features in type 1 diabetes. Overall study results and limits: Sequencing from cDNA could over-represent high-TCR-expressing cells. In comparison with healthy donors, patients had naive, central memory and Treg TCRB repertoires that appeared more similar.

From germline, CDR1 is MNHNS and CDR2 SASEGT. This CDR3 region has 15 residues. The V segment lost 7 bases and the J segment 7 bases; nucleotides outside the gene matches: 12. Sorting with CD45RO/CCR7/CD25/CD127/CD95/CD27 yielded naive, central memory, regulatory and stem-like memory CD4+ cells. As for this clone: No antigen is known for it.

All of the isolated RNA was reverse transcribed, so expressed TCRB transcripts were sequenced. Generated by immunoSEQ multiplex PCR, the TCRdb table keeps only in-frame clones and is missing some. Among about 240,000 clones listed, 25% to 30% were seen once. This sequence joins TRBV6-1 and TRBJ2-1, with TRBD2 identical over 8 bases. Source material: central memory CD4+ T cells from blood. This sequence was found in a young man in good health. Here the CDR3 reads CASTPIQGLVNEQFF. The CDR3 DNA reads as TGTGCCAGCACCCCCATTCAGGGACTAGTGAATGAGCAGTTCTTC.